This T cell receptor beta chain was recovered during a study of STAT3 mutations in large granular lymphocyte leukemia. The protocol was immunoSEQ multiplex PCR, while the TCRdb copy is restricted to in-frame clones and leaves out a portion. The sample shows some 27,000 clones, 70% to 80% of them seen only once. This CDR3 comprises 15 residues. Germline V CDR1 and CDR2: SEHNR, FQNEAQ (reference sequence). Trimming took 5 bases from V and 6 from J; bases not matched to a gene: 4. General study points: All newly emerging clones after therapy were STAT3 wild type. In T-cell large granular lymphocyte leukemia, about half of patients showed multiple immunodominant subclonotypes.

A remark on this clone: The antigen remains unidentified.

Sequencing was carried out using peripheral blood mononuclear cells. The sequence was obtained from a woman in her 50s with T-cell large granular lymphocyte leukemia. Some clones in this sample may be carry-over from other donors' samples. The rearrangement links TRBV7-9 to TRBJ2-1, with 13 nucleotides matching TRBD2. For the CDR3, the DNA is TGTGCCAGCAGCCCGGGACTAGCGGGACCCAATGAGCAGTTCTTC. Translated: CASSPGLAGPNEQFF.